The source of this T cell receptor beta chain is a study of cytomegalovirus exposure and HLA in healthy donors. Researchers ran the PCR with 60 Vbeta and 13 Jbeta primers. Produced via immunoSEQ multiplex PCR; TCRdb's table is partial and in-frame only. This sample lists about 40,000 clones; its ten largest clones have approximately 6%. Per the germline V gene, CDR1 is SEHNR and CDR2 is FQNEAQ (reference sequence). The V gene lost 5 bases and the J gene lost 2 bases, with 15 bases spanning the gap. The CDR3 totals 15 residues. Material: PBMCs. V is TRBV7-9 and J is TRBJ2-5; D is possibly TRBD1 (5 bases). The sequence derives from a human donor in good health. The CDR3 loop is CASSPGIGAQETQYF. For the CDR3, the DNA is TGTGCCAGCAGCCCGGGTATTGGGGCTCAAGAGACCCAGTACTTC.